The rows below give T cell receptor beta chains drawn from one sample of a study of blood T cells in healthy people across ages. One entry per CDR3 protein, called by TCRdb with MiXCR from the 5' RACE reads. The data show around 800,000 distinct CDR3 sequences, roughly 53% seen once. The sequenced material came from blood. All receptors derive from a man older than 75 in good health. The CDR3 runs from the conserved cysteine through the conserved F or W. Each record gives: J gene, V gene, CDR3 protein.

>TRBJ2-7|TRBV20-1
CSAKTSGRHEQYF
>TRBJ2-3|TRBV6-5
CASSPPGLDTDTQYF
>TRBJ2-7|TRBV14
CASSQEPSGYYEQYF
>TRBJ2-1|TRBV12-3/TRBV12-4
CASSFRGGSSYNEQFF
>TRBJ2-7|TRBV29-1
CSVEDRSDEQYF
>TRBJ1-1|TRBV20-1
CSASRGQGYTEAFF
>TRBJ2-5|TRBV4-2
CASSQTSGTHNEQYF
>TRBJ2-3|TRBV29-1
CSGITGGSDTQYF
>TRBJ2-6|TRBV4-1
CASSVTGLAGVGANVLTF
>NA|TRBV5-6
CASSSKQGGETQYF
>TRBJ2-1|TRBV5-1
CASSRDFFEQFF
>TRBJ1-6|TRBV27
CASSLLGGPLHF
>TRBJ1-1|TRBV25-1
CASSEYREGQAFF
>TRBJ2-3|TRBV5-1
CASSGTSGIPDTQYF
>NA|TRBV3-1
CASSQSPWDEQYF
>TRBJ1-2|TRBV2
CASSSTGGRGYTF
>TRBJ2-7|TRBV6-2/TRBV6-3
CASSGLAGRTYEQYF
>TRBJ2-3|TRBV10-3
CAISDFDRASTYF
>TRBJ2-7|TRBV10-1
CASSESGGVHEQYF
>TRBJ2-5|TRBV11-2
CASSLGGRIQETQYF
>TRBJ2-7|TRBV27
CASRKSQGSPTYEQYF
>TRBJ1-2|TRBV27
CASRDTAGGGYTF
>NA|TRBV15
CATTKTSGNQETQYF
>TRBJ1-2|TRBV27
CASSFRDSYGYTF
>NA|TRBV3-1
CASSHRGTVETQYF
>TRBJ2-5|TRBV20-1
CSATPAGRLQETQYF
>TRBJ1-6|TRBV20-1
CSAPSPGSSQYNSPLHF
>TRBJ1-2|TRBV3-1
CASSPLTDYGYTF
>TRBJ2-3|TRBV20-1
CSARDFRLAGGIDTQYF
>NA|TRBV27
CASSLGTGGKVSYEQYF
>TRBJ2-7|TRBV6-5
CASSYSSPTRSSYEQYF
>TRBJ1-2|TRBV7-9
CASSMDGYGYTF
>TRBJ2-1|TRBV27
CASALDLGPYEQFF
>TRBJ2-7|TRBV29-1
CSVGQAGGSYEQYF